Sequencing of this T cell receptor (beta chain) was carried out in a study of pediatric ulcerative colitis. On the study more broadly: Ulcerative colitis patients had pancolitis or left-sided colitis, with confirming histology.

General observations from the study: Ulcerative colitis patients shared more blood-rectal clones than controls.

With respect to this clone: No antigen is known for it.

Profiling relied on immunoSEQ multiplex PCR, and the TCRdb table lists in-frame clones only, not all of them. The sample carries around 65,000 clones, over 65% recorded once. The CDR3 is 17 residues long. V shed 11 bases and J shed 5 bases, with 28 bases lying between them. CDR1 and CDR2 (germline): ENHRY, SYGVKD. Ulcerative colitis patients received no immunosuppressive medication before the diagnostic colonoscopy. Colonoscopy and blood draw happened at the same time. The rearrangement links TRBV10-3 to TRBJ1-5; unclear D gene. The sequencing sample was made of blood. The sequence was obtained from a boy aged 5-17 years with moderate ulcerative colitis. CDR3 residues: CASRGSLVGGKDQPQHF. As DNA, the CDR3 is TGTGCCTCCCGGGGTTCTTTAGTAGGCGGGAAGGATCAGCCCCAGCATTTT.